This T cell receptor beta chain was identified during a study of T cells after posttransplantation cyclophosphamide. By frequency in the sample, this clone is large. CDR1 is SGHKS and CDR2 is YYEKEE in the germline V gene (reference sequence). CDR3 size: 13 residues. V was cut by 0 bases and J by 3 bases, with 6 bases left in between. TCRdb keeps only in-frame clones here, not all; method: immunoSEQ multiplex PCR. The data hold 2,500 to 3,500 clones, with around three fifths observed a single time. Busulfan-fludarabine conditioning, marrow transplant, and cyclophosphamide on days +3 and +4 were administered.

The TCR sequence derives from a male patient aged 55-69 years who received an allogeneic stem cell transplant from a related donor and was CMV-positive. The T cells may come from the graft donor. The chain employs TRBV5-5 and TRBJ1-1; D is uncertain. Sequenced here: PBMCs, sampled 30 days after allogeneic stem cell transplant with posttransplant cyclophosphamide. The CDR3 DNA reads as TGTGCCAGCAGCTTGGAGGCGGACACTGAAGCTTTCTTT. Amino acids: CASSLEADTEAFF.